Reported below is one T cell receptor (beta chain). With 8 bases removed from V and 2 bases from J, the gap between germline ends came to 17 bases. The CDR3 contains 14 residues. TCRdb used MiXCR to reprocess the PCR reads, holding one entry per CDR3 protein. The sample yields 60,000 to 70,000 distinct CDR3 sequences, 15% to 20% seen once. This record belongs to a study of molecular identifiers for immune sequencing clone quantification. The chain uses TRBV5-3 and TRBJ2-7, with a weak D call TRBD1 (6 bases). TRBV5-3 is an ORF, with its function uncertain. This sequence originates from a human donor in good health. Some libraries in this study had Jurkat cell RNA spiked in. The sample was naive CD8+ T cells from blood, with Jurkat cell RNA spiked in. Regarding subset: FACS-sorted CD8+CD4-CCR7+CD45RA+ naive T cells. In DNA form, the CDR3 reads TGTGCCAGCAGCCGAGGGACATCTCCCTACGAGCAGTACTTC. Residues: CASSRGTSPYEQYF.